A single sample is the source of the 6 T cell receptor beta chains below, sequenced in a study of T cells in Graves' hyperthyroidism and ophthalmopathy. Amplification targeted TCR beta CDR3 regions from RNA transcripts. TCR CDR3 regions were first amplified by RT-PCR with HTBI primers. MiXCR, run by TCRdb on the multiplex PCR reads, gives a single entry per CDR3 protein. Of about 590,000 distinct CDR3 sequences in the sample, less than 20% were seen once. The sequencing sample was made of blood. Receptors were obtained from a woman aged 25 to 39 with Graves' hyperthyroidism.

The J gene is TRBJ2-3, the V gene TRBV9; D not certain. V lost 4 bases, J lost 1 base, and 13 bases lay in between. The CDR3 runs to 15 residues. Germline CDR1 SGDLS, CDR2 YYNGEE. For the CDR3, the DNA is TGTGCCAGCAGCAAGTCAGGTTGGGGCACAGATACGCAGTATTTT. Translated, it gives CASSKSGWGTDTQYF.

This clonotype was detected a few times. The V and J genes are TRBV3-1 and TRBJ2-5; no clear D gene. The length of the CDR3 is 14 residues. Germline lookup yields CDR1 LGHDT and CDR2 YNNKEL (reference sequence). Trimming removed 0 bases from V and 2 bases from J, with 7 bases in between. CDR3 protein: CASSQESIQETQYF. CDR3 in DNA: TGTGCCAGCAGCCAAGAGTCTATTCAAGAGACCCAGTACTTC.

The table lists this clonotype with many counts. The chain has TRBV27 and TRBJ2-1, with 11 bases that match TRBD2. This CDR3 contains 17 residues. The V gene end was trimmed by 7 bases and the J gene end by 3 bases; junction bases not matched to a gene: 11. Germline V gene sequence: CDR1 MNHEY, CDR2 SMNVEV (reference sequence). CDR3 protein: CASTKTGTSGSYNEQFF. In DNA form, the CDR3 reads TGTGCCAGCACCAAAACCGGGACTAGCGGAAGCTACAATGAGCAGTTCTTC.

This clonotype was seen ten or more times. V is TRBV2 and J is TRBJ2-7; TRBD2 agrees at 8 bases. Trimming removed 6 bases from V and 1 base from J; junction bases left unmatched: 14. The V gene's germline CDR1 is SNHLY and CDR2 FYNNEI. The CDR3 totals 17 residues. The CDR3 protein is CASRGGLPAGVSYEQYF. The CDR3 region has the DNA TGTGCCAGCAGGGGAGGGTTGCCAGCGGGAGTTTCCTACGAGCAGTACTTC.

There are many counts of this clonotype. The chain carries TRBV7-2 and TRBJ1-5, with D perhaps TRBD1 (6 bases). Per the germline V gene, CDR1 is SGHTA and CDR2 is FQGNSA. V was cut by 6 bases and J by 2 bases, with 14 bases left in between. The CDR3 covers 15 residues. The CDR3 loop reads CASSPHPGGNQPQHF. DNA for the CDR3: TGTGCCAGCAGTCCACATCCAGGGGGCAATCAGCCCCAGCATTTT. Drawing the rest from reference TRBV7-2 and TRBJ1-5, the complete variable domain is GAGVSQSPSNKVTEKGKDVELRCDPISGHTALYWYRQSLGQGLEFLIYFQGNSAPDKSGLPSDRFSAERTGGSVSTLTIQRTQQEDSAVYLCASSPHPGGNQPQHFGDGTRLSIL.

This clonotype has at least ten counts. The V gene is TRBV27, the J gene TRBJ1-1, with unresolved D. The V end lost 2 bases, the J end lost 4 bases, and 14 bases lay between the germline ends. Germline V gene lookup returns CDR1 MNHEY and CDR2 SMNVEV (reference sequence). This CDR3 contains 15 residues. Written as DNA, the CDR3 is TGTGCCAGCAGTTTACTCTTGGAGGGTGTCACTGAAGCTTTCTTT. Its translation is CASSLLLEGVTEAFF.